This note documents a single TCR beta chain sequence. This record belongs to a study of blood T cell repertoires in COVID-19. Per the original methods: Nucleated cell number was recorded as an estimate derived from reference gene primer amplification. TCRdb's table, derived via immunoSEQ multiplex PCR, lists solely in-frame clones and lacks some. V, J and clone size reflect that table, while D and trimming were determined from the DNA. The table includes about 200,000 clones, over 70% detected once. The source is a woman in her 70s with acute or convalescent COVID-19. The sample consisted of peripheral blood.

The CDR3 loop reads CASSQDFGTSGRGDTGELFF. CDR3 in DNA: TGCGCCAGCAGCCAAGATTTCGGGACTAGCGGGAGAGGGGACACCGGGGAGCTGTTTTTT. The V gene is TRBV4-1, the J gene TRBJ2-2; 14 positions match TRBD2. Germline-derived CDR1 and CDR2 are MGHRA and YSYEKL. V dropped 0 bases and J dropped 3; count of bases not matched to a gene: 9. The CDR3 has 20 residues.